A single sample gave rise to the 21 T cell receptor beta chains below, sequenced in a study of shared clonotypes between healthy human individuals. Produced via immunoSEQ multiplex PCR; TCRdb's table is partial and in-frame only. Of around 720,000 clones detected, around 73% appear once; the ten largest clones hold roughly 1.9%. The sample was memory CD4+ T cells sorted from blood. Specified subset: CD45RA-negative fraction. The source of these receptors is a woman in her 30s in good health.

The chain couples TRBV19 to TRBJ2-3, with D maybe TRBD1 (5 bases). V was cut by 3 bases and J by 2 bases, with 18 bases left in between. In germline, CDR1 is LNHDA, CDR2 SQIVND (reference sequence). The CDR3 loop spans 17 amino acids. Written as DNA, the CDR3 is TGTGCCAGTAGTATCCAACGTATTATAGGGGACACAGATACGCAGTATTTT. It translates to CASSIQRIIGDTDTQYF. Based on the CDR3 plus reference TRBV19 and TRBJ2-3, the full variable domain is DGGITQSPKYLFRKEGQNVTLSCEQNLNHDAMYWYRQDPGQGLRLIYYSQIVNDFQKGDIAEGYSVSREKKESFPLTVTSAQKNPTAFYLCASSIQRIIGDTDTQYFGPGTRLTVL.

This chain connects TRBV4-2 to TRBJ1-2, with D unclear. Looked up from germline, CDR1 is LGHNA and CDR2 is YNFKEQ. The CDR3 totals 16 residues. The ends were cut back, 2 bases at V and 4 bases at J, with 17 bases in the middle. The CDR3 loop reads CASSQTMNAVGYGYTF. CDR3 coding DNA: TGTGCCAGCAGCCAAACGATGAACGCGGTTGGCTATGGCTACACCTTC.

This clone appeared a few times. Other DNA sequences in this specimen translate into the identical CDR3. The chain has TRBV27 and TRBJ1-3; the D is unclear. The CDR3 is 13 residues long. CDR1 is MNHEY, CDR2 SMNVEV, per germline (reference sequence). Trimming cost V 5 bases and J 4 bases, with 9 bases left between them. The DNA of the CDR3 is TGTGCCAGCAGTCCCAGCGGGGGAAACACCATATATTTT. Translation: CASSPSGGNTIYF.

This clone was recorded a few times. The sample carries other DNA sequences with the same CDR3. The chain uses TRBV5-1 and TRBJ1-1, with TRBD1 matching over 7 bases. After removal of 4 bases from V and 2 bases from J, the junction contained 2 bases not matched to a gene. This CDR3 is 13 amino acids long. Germline CDR1 is SGHRS and CDR2 is YFSETQ. The CDR3 DNA reads as TGCGCCAGCAGCAGGGACAGTAACACTGAAGCTTTCTTT. This translates into CASSRDSNTEAFF.

The count of this clone is one. The CDR3 sequence: CATSRSSGRYNEQFF. CDR3 bases: TGTGCCACCAGCAGATCAAGCGGGAGGTACAATGAGCAGTTCTTC. This chain connects TRBV15 to TRBJ2-1; 9 bases fit TRBD2. CDR1 LNHNV and CDR2 YYDKDF come from the germline V gene (reference sequence). With V trimmed by 2 bases and J by 4 bases, 3 bases remained unmatched. The CDR3 totals 15 residues.

The V call is TRBV5-1, the J call TRBJ2-7, with TRBD1 matching 8 bases. CDR3 size: 14 residues. The junction had 5 bases not matched to a gene; V was cut back by 3 bases and J by 3 bases. Germline values: CDR1 SGHRS, CDR2 YFSETQ. Here the CDR3 DNA reads TGCGCCAGCAGCTCTGGGACAGGCTACTACGAGCAGTACTTC. Protein: CASSSGTGYYEQYF.

V is TRBV30 and J is TRBJ2-5; weak D call: TRBD2 (7 bases). Germline V gene sequence: CDR1 GTSNPN, CDR2 SVGIG (reference sequence). V was trimmed by 3 bases and J by 5 bases, leaving 22 bases between them. The CDR3 totals 16 residues. Here the CDR3 DNA reads TGTGCCTGGAGCCACCCGGCGGGGGCCCTCCGGGAGACCCAGTACTTC. Its protein is CAWSHPAGALRETQYF.

This sequence joins TRBV5-5 and TRBJ1-3; D remains ambiguous. The CDR3 has 14 amino acids. Germline V lookup: CDR1 SGHKS, CDR2 YYEKEE (reference sequence). V gave up 0 bases and J gave up 0 bases, with 4 bases separating them. The CDR3 DNA reads TGTGCCAGCAGCTTGGACCGCTCTGGAAACACCATATATTTT. Its translation: CASSLDRSGNTIYF.

This rearrangement joins TRBV21-1 to TRBJ2-7; TRBD1, the table's D call, lacks a check against the DNA. TRBV21-1 is assigned pseudogene status. The CDR3 is 15 residues long. The CDR3 DNA reads as TGTGCCAGCAGCAACCCAGGACAGGCCACCTACGAGCAGTACTTC. Amino acid sequence: CASSNPGQATYEQYF.

This clone appeared many times. This chain joins TRBV7-3 and TRBJ2-1; 9 bases agree with TRBD1. V trimming: 3 bases; J trimming: 7 bases; junction bases outside the gene matches: 4. Germline V gene data show CDR1 as SGHTA and CDR2 as FQGTGA. The CDR3 covers 14 residues. The CDR3 region has the DNA TGTGCCAGCAGCTTGGGACAGGGTAAGAATGAGCAGTTCTTC. It yields the protein CASSLGQGKNEQFF.

The gene calls are TRBV7-2 and TRBJ1-1; a weak D match, TRBD1 (5 bases). Between the trimmed V and J ends, which lost 5 bases and 3 bases, there was a span of 13 bases. CDR3 length: 14 amino acids. Per germline, CDR1 SGHTA and CDR2 FQGNSA. As DNA, the CDR3 is TGTGCCAGCAGCAGGGTGGGGCGCGACACTGAAGCTTTCTTT. Translated: CASSRVGRDTEAFF. The full variable domain, in which reference TRBV7-2 and TRBJ1-1 provide the parts outside the CDR3, is GAGVSQSPSNKVTEKGKDVELRCDPISGHTALYWYRQSLGQGLEFLIYFQGNSAPDKSGLPSDRFSAERTGGSVSTLTIQRTQQEDSAVYLCASSRVGRDTEAFFGQGTRLTVV.

The gene calls are TRBV11-2 and TRBJ2-5; D is unclear. The CDR3 totals 14 residues. Between the trimmed V and J ends, which lost 3 bases and 2 bases, there was a span of 10 bases. Per the germline V gene, CDR1 is SGHAT and CDR2 is FQNNGV. The CDR3 spells CASSFQNPQETQYF. CDR3 bases: TGTGCCAGCAGCTTCCAAAACCCGCAAGAGACCCAGTACTTC.

This chain uses TRBV5-6 with TRBJ1-5; D is unresolved. Trimming cost V 4 bases and J 3 bases, with 17 bases left between them. Germline V gene lookup returns CDR1 SGHDT and CDR2 YYEEEE. There are 16 residues in the CDR3. CDR3 sequence (DNA): TGTGCCAGCAGCCACGCGCGACGGGAACCCAATCAGCCCCAGCATTTT. It encodes CASSHARREPNQPQHF.

This chain connects TRBV25-1 to TRBJ1-2, with D possibly matching TRBD1 (5 bases). CDR3 length: 15 amino acids. V lost 0 bases, J lost 4 bases, and 12 bases lay in between. In germline, CDR1 is MGHDK, CDR2 SYGVNS. In nucleotides, the CDR3 is TGTGCCAGCAGTGAATATGCGGGGGTGTCCTATGGCTACACCTTC. Translation: CASSEYAGVSYGYTF.

The J gene is TRBJ2-1, the V gene TRBV7-2; TRBD2 matches at 8 bases. The CDR3 covers 15 residues. With 7 bases clipped from V and 5 bases from J, the junction kept 10 bases outside the gene matches. Germline assignment: CDR1 SGHTA and CDR2 FQGNSA. CDR3 region: CASKLTVLADNEQFF. The CDR3, as DNA: TGTGCCAGCAAGCTTACGGTACTAGCGGACAATGAGCAGTTCTTC. The full variable domain, in which reference TRBV7-2 and TRBJ2-1 provide the parts outside the CDR3, is GAGVSQSPSNKVTEKGKDVELRCDPISGHTALYWYRQSLGQGLEFLIYFQGNSAPDKSGLPSDRFSAERTGGSVSTLTIQRTQQEDSAVYLCASKLTVLADNEQFFGPGTRLTVL.

This clone was seen only a few times. The gene calls are TRBV5-1 and TRBJ2-2; D gene uncertain. The CDR3 is made up of 14 amino acids. Germline CDR1 and CDR2: SGHRS and YFSETQ. V was pared by 6 bases and J by 3 bases, with 12 bases between. The CDR3 sequence: CASTLGTDTGELFF. Here the CDR3 DNA reads TGCGCCAGCACCCTGGGCACCGACACCGGGGAGCTGTTTTTT.

This chain joins TRBV2 and TRBJ2-7, with D possibly matching TRBD2 (6 bases). The CDR3 covers 14 residues. Deletions cut 5 bases from V and 2 bases from J, with 13 bases between. Germline assignment: CDR1 SNHLY and CDR2 FYNNEI. The CDR3 reads CASSPGEITYEQYF. Written as DNA, the CDR3 is TGTGCCAGCAGTCCGGGAGAAATCACCTACGAGCAGTACTTC.

This rearrangement joins TRBV29-1 to TRBJ2-2; D gene uncertain. Trimming took 7 bases from V and 7 from J, leaving 13 bases between them. Germline V gene data show CDR1 as SQVTM and CDR2 as ANQGSEA. This CDR3 has 12 residues. The CDR3 DNA is TGCAGCGCGTCACAGTGGGTCGGGGAGCTGTTTTTT. As protein: CSASQWVGELFF.

The chain's CDR3 is CASSSYRSGTTTPGQPQHF. The DNA of the CDR3 is TGTGCCAGCAGTTCCTACCGATCCGGGACAACCACCCCCGGGCAGCCCCAGCATTTT. The rearrangement links TRBV28 to TRBJ1-5, with D possibly being TRBD1 (6 bases). Germline V gene sequence: CDR1 MDHEN, CDR2 SYDVKM. The CDR3 is made up of 19 amino acids. Trimming took 4 bases from V and 7 from J, leaving 29 bases between them. The full variable domain, with the rest looked up from reference TRBV28 and TRBJ1-5, is DVKVTQSSRYLVKRTGEKVFLECVQDMDHENMFWYRQDPGLGLRLIYFSYDVKMKEKGDIPEGYSVSREKKERFSLILESASTNQTSMYLCASSSYRSGTTTPGQPQHFGDGTRLSIL.

A single count supports this clone. V usage is TRBV5-1 and J usage is TRBJ2-7, with TRBD1 matching over 10 bases. This CDR3 comprises 17 residues. V lost 4 bases to trimming and J lost 3 bases; unmatched junction nucleotides: 13. Germline V gene sequence: CDR1 SGHRS, CDR2 YFSETQ. This chain's CDR3 is CASSGTGAGGAFYEQYF. CDR3 sequence (DNA): TGCGCCAGCAGCGGGACAGGGGCCGGAGGAGCTTTCTACGAGCAGTACTTC.

This sequence joins TRBV6-5 and TRBJ2-5, with D unclear. The CDR3 contains 14 residues. The germline gives CDR1 MNHEY, CDR2 SVGAGI. Between the trimmed V and J ends, which lost 2 bases and 2 bases, there was a span of 9 bases. The CDR3 bases are TGTGCCAGCAGTTACCGAGGCAGTCAAGAGACCCAGTACTTC. The encoded protein is CASSYRGSQETQYF.